This T cell receptor (beta chain) was observed in a study of blood T cell repertoires in COVID-19. Study details: Donors in the United States, Italy and Spain gave samples during acute or convalescent COVID-19. Sources were T cells, B-cell-depleted T cells, or PBMCs; the material itself was cDNA or gDNA.

Germline loops: CDR1 SGHDT, CDR2 YYEEEE. Trimming removed 4 bases from V and 10 bases from J; junction bases left unmatched: 10. The CDR3 is 14 residues long. Assay used: immunoSEQ multiplex PCR; TCRdb lists only in-frame clones, some missing. The data contain roughly 280,000 clones, approximately 86% of them singletons. J is TRBJ2-1 and V is TRBV5-6; 8 positions agree with TRBD2. The sequencing input was peripheral blood. The clonotype originates from a man aged 30 to 45 with active or convalescent COVID-19. The CDR3 DNA reads as TGTGCCAGCAGCGGAGCAGGGACTAGGTACGAGCAGTTCTTC. Protein sequence: CASSGAGTRYEQFF.